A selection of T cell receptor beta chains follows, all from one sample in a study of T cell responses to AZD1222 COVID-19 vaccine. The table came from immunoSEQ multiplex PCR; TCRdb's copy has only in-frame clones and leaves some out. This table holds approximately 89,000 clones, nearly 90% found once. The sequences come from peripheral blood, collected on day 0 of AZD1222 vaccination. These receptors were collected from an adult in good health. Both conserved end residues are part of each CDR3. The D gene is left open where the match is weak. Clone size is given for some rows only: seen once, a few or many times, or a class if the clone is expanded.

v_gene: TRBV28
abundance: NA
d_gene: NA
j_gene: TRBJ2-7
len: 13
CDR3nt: TGTGCCAGCACCGGTGCGCCATCCTACGAGCAGTACTTC
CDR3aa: CASTGAPSYEQYF

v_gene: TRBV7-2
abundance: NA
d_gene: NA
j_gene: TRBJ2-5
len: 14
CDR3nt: TGTGCCAGCAGCTTGATGGGGCATGGAGAGACCCAGTACTTC
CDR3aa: CASSLMGHGETQYF

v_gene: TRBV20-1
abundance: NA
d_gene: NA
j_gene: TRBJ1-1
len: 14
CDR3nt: TGCAGTGCTAGTTTTGTGAACTCGCACACTGAAGCTTTCTTT
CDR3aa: CSASFVNSHTEAFF

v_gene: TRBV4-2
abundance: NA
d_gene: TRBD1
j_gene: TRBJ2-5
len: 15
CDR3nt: TGTGCCAGCAGCCAAGGGGACAGGGCGGAAGAGACCCAGTACTTC
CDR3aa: CASSQGDRAEETQYF

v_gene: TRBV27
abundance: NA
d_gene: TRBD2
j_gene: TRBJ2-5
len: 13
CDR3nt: TGTGCCAGCAGTTTTAGCGGGGGGGAGACCCAGTACTTC
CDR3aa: CASSFSGGETQYF

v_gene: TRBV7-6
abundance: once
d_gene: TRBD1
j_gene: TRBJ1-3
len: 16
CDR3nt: TGTGCCAGCAGTATGACACAGGGGGCTGGAGGAAACACCATATATTTT
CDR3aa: CASSMTQGAGGNTIYF

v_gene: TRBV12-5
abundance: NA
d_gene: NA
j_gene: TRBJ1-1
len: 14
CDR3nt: TGTGCTAGTGGTTTCCGGGACATTAACACTGAAGCTTTCTTT
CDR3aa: CASGFRDINTEAFF

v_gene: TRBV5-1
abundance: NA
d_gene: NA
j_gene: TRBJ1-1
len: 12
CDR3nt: TGCGCCAGCAGCTTTCAGGGCACTGAAGCTTTCTTT
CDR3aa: CASSFQGTEAFF

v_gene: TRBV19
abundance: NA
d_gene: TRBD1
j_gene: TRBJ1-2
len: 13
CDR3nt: TGTGCCAGTACTAGGGACAGGGTTCGTGGCTACACCTTC
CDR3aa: CASTRDRVRGYTF

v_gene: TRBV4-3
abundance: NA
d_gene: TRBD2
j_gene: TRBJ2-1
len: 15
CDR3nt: TGCGCCAGCAGCTGGACTAGCGGAGAGTACAATGAGCAGTTCTTC
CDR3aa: CASSWTSGEYNEQFF

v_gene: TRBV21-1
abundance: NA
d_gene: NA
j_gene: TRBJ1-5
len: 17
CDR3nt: TGTGCCAGCCCCCCCGGCGGGACAACCTCGAGCAATCAGCCCCAGCATTTT
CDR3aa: CASPPGGTTSSNQPQHF

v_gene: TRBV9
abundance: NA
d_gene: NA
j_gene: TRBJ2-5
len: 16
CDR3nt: TGTGCCAGCAGCTCATCCTCGAATTGGGGTATCGAGACCCAGTACTTC
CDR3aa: CASSSSSNWGIETQYF

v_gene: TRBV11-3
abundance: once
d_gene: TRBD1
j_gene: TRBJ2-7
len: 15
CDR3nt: TGTGCCAGCAGCTCGGGGGGGACAGGGGACTACGAGCAGTACTTC
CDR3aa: CASSSGGTGDYEQYF